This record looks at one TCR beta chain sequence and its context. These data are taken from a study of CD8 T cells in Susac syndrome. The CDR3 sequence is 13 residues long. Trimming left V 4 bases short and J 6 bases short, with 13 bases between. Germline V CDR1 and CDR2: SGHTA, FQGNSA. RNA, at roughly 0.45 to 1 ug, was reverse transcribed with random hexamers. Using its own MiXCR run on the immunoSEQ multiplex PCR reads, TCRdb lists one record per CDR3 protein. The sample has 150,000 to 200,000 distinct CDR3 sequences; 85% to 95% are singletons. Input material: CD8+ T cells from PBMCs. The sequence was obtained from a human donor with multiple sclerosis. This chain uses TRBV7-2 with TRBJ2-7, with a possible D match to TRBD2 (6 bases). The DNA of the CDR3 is TGTGCCAGCAGCTCCCGGGGGATTTTCGAGCAGTACTTC. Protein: CASSSRGIFEQYF.